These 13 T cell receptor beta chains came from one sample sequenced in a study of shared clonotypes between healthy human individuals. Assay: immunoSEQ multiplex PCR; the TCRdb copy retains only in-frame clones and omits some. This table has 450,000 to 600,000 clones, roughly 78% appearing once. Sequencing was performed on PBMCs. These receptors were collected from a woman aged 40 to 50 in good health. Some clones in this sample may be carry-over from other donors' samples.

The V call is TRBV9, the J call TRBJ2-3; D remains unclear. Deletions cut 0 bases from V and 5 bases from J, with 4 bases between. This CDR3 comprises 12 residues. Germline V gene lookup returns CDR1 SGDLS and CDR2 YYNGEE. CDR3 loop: CASSVDRDTQYF. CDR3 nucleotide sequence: TGTGCCAGCAGCGTAGACCGAGATACGCAGTATTTT.

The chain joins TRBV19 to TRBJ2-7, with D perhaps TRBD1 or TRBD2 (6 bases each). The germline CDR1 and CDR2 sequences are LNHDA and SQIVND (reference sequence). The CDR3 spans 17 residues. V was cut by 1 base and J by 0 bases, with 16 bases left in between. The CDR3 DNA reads TGTGCCAGTAGTATAGGTGAGGAGGGGGTGAGCTCCTACGAGCAGTACTTC. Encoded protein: CASSIGEEGVSSYEQYF.

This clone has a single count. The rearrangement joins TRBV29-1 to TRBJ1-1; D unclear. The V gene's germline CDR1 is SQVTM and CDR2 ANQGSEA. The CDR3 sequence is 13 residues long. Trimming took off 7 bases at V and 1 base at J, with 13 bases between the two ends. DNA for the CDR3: TGCAGCGCTAATCGGGGAGGGAACACTGAAGCTTTCTTT. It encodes CSANRGGNTEAFF.

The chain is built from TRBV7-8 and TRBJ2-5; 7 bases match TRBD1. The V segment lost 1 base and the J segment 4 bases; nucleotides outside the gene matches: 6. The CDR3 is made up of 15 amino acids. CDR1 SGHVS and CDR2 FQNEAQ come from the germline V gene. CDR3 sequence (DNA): TGTGCCAGCAGCTTAGTAAGGGGGCTTGGAGAGACCCAGTACTTC. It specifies CASSLVRGLGETQYF.

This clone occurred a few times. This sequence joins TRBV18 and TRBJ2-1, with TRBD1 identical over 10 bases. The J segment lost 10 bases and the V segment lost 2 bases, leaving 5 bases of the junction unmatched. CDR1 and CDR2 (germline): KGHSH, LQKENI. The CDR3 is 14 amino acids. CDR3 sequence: CASSPGQGGREQFF. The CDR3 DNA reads TGTGCCAGCTCACCAGGACAGGGGGGTCGAGAGCAGTTCTTC.

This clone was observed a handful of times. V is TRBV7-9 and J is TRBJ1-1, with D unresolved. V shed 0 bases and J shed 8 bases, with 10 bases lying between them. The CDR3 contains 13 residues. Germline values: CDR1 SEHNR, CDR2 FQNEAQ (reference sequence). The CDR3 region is CASSLAYQREAFF. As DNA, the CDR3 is TGTGCCAGCAGCTTAGCCTATCAAAGAGAAGCTTTCTTT. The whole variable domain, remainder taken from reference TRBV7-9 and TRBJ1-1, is DTGVSQNPRHKITKRGQNVTFRCDPISEHNRLYWYRQTLGQGPEFLTYFQNEAQLEKSRLLSDRFSAERPKGSFSTLEIQRTEQGDSAMYLCASSLAYQREAFFGQGTRLTVV.

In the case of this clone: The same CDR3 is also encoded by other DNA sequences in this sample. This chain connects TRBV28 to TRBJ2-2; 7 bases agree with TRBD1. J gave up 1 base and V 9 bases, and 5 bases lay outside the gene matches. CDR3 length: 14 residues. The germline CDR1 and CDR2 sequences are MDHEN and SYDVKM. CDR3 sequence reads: CASRQGRNTGELFF. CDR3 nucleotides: TGTGCCAGTCGACAGGGAAGGAACACCGGGGAGCTGTTTTTT. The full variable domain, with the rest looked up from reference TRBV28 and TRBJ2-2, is DVKVTQSSRYLVKRTGEKVFLECVQDMDHENMFWYRQDPGLGLRLIYFSYDVKMKEKGDIPEGYSVSREKKERFSLILESASTNQTSMYLCASRQGRNTGELFFGEGSRLTVL.

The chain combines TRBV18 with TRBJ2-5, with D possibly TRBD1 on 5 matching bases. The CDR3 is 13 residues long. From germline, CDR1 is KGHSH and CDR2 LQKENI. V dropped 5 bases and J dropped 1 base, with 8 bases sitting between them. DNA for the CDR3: TGTGCCAGCTCAGCACAGGCCCAAGAGACCCAGTACTTC. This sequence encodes CASSAQAQETQYF.

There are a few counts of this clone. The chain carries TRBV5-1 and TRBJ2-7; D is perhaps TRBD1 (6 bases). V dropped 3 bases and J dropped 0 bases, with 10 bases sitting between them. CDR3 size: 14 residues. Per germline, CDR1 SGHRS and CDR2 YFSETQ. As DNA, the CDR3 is TGCGCCAGCAGCTCCTTGGACAGCTCCTACGAGCAGTACTTC. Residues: CASSSLDSSYEQYF.

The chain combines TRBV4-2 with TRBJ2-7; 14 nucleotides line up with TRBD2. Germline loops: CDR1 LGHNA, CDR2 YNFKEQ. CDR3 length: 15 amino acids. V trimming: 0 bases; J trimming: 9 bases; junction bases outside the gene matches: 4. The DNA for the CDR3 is TGTGCCAGCAGCCAAGATGGACTAGCGGGAGGCGGGCAGTACTTC. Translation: CASSQDGLAGGGQYF.

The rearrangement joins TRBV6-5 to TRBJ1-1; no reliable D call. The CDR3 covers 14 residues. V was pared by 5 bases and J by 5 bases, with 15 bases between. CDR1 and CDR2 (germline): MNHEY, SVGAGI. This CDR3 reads CASSRAEPRTEAFF. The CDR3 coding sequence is TGTGCCAGCAGTCGCGCCGAGCCGAGGACTGAAGCTTTCTTT.

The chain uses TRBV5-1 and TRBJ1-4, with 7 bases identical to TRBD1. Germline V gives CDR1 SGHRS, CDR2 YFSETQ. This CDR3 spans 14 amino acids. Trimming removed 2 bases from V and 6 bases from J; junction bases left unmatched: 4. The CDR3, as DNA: TGCGCCAGCAGCTTAACAGGGGCGGATGAAAAACTGTTTTTT. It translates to CASSLTGADEKLFF.

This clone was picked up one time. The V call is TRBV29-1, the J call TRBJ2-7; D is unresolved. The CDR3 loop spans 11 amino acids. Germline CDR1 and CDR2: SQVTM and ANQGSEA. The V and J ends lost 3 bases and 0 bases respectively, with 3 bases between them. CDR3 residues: CSVEGSYEQYF. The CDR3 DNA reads TGCAGCGTTGAGGGCTCCTACGAGCAGTACTTC.